The 28 T cell receptor beta chains below were found in one sample sequenced in a study. In TCRdb, the 5' RACE reads were re-called with MiXCR into one record per CDR3 protein. The profile shows about 54,000 distinct CDR3 sequences, 15% to 20% of them singletons. Sequenced sample: naive CD4+ T cells sorted from blood. Subset indicated: naive CD4+ T cells, CD4+CD45RA+CD25-. Receptors originate from a female donor with breast cancer.

The V gene is TRBV7-8, the J gene TRBJ1-6; D perhaps matches TRBD1 (5 bases). Germline lookup yields CDR1 SGHVS and CDR2 FQNEAQ. Trimming left V 3 bases short and J 9 bases short, with 18 bases between. The CDR3 consists of 16 residues. Here the CDR3 reads CASSLEGRAGISPLHF. CDR3 nucleotides: TGTGCCAGCAGCTTGGAGGGGCGGGCGGGGATTTCACCCCTCCACTTT.

This clonotype was observed many times. This chain links TRBV20-1 with TRBJ1-5, with 9 bases that match TRBD1. Germline loops: CDR1 DFQATT, CDR2 SNEGSKA (reference sequence). The CDR3 runs to 15 residues. V dropped 4 bases and J dropped 0; count of bases not matched to a gene: 4. This CDR3 is CSATDRGGSNQPQHF. The CDR3, as DNA: TGCAGTGCTACGGACAGGGGTGGTAGCAATCAGCCCCAGCATTTT.

In this sample, this clonotype turned up many times. An end of the junction does not agree with germline; a read error may underlie this. The genes are TRBV20-1 and TRBJ1-4, with D unclear. Germline values: CDR1 DFQATT, CDR2 SNEGSKA (reference sequence). The CDR3 extends over 10 amino acids. CDR3 amino acids: CSARDTVWVF. The CDR3 DNA sequence: TGCAGTGCTAGAGATACAGTCTGGGTTTTC.

This clonotype appeared a few times. The chain is built from TRBV7-2 and TRBJ2-3, with 7 bases identical to TRBD1. The germline gives CDR1 SGHTA, CDR2 FQGNSA. The CDR3 is made up of 16 amino acids. The ends lost 2 bases at V and 0 bases at J; junction bases unmatched: 5. As DNA, the CDR3 is TGTGCCAGCAGCTTACGGACAGGCCGAAGCACAGATACGCAGTATTTT. Protein sequence: CASSLRTGRSTDTQYF. Complete variable domain (other parts from reference TRBV7-2 and TRBJ2-3): GAGVSQSPSNKVTEKGKDVELRCDPISGHTALYWYRQSLGQGLEFLIYFQGNSAPDKSGLPSDRFSAERTGGSVSTLTIQRTQQEDSAVYLCASSLRTGRSTDTQYFGPGTRLTVL.

This chain joins TRBV7-2 and TRBJ2-1, with D perhaps TRBD2 (5 bases). V was cut by 1 base and J by 4 bases, with 11 bases left in between. Germline CDR1 SGHTA, CDR2 FQGNSA. This CDR3 has 15 residues. CDR3 sequence reads: CASSLGSSPYNEQFF. The CDR3 DNA is TGTGCCAGCAGCTTAGGGTCTAGCCCTTACAATGAGCAGTTCTTC.

This clonotype turned up a few times. J is TRBJ2-6 and V is TRBV5-6; no firm D call. This CDR3 is 18 amino acids long. The ends were cut back, 5 bases at V and 0 bases at J, with 18 bases in the middle. Germline V lookup: CDR1 SGHDT, CDR2 YYEEEE. The CDR3 DNA is TGTGCCAGCAGGCAGGTGGACGGTTTATTCTCTGGGGCCAACGTCCTGACTTTC. Its translation is CASRQVDGLFSGANVLTF.

This clonotype turned up a few times. This sequence joins TRBV12-3 or TRBV12-4 and TRBJ1-1; 9 bases are a match to TRBD1. This CDR3 is built from 16 residues. Trimming removed 2 bases from V and 7 bases from J; junction bases left unmatched: 11. The CDR3 DNA reads as TGTGCCAGCAGTTTATCGTCCGGGACAGGGAAACTTGAAGCTTTCTTT. Protein: CASSLSSGTGKLEAFF.

CDR3 sequence reads: CASGFSGRSGELFF. CDR3 sequence (DNA): TGTGCCAGCGGGTTTAGCGGGAGGAGCGGGGAGCTGTTTTTT. The V call is TRBV7-3, the J call TRBJ2-2, with TRBD2 matching over 10 bases. The CDR3 is made up of 14 amino acids. Germline V gene lookup returns CDR1 SGHTA and CDR2 FQGTGA. V was pared by 8 bases and J by 7 bases, with 7 bases of the junction left unmatched.

In this sample, this clonotype turned up many times. This sequence joins TRBV4-1 and TRBJ1-2; tentative D call: TRBD1 (6 bases). The V and J ends lost 1 base and 3 bases respectively, with 12 bases between them. Germline V gene data show CDR1 as MGHRA and CDR2 as YSYEKL. The CDR3 has 15 residues. CDR3 bases: TGCGCCAGCAGCCAAGGTCCGGCAGGGGACTATGGCTACACCTTC. Its protein product is CASSQGPAGDYGYTF.

This clonotype was seen only a few times. As DNA, the CDR3 is TGTGCCAGCAGCCACCCTAGCGGGAGTGAGCAGTACTTC. Translation gives CASSHPSGSEQYF. V gene TRBV14 combines with J gene TRBJ2-7; TRBD2 agrees at 10 bases. Germline loops: CDR1 SGHDN, CDR2 FVKESK. The CDR3 loop spans 13 amino acids. The V and J ends lost 3 bases and 7 bases, in that order; junction bases with no gene match: 3.

Remarks on this clonotype: The germline gene is not matched at one end of the junction; a read error may be the cause. This sequence joins TRBV5-1 and TRBJ2-1; D is unclear. Germline CDR1 is SGHRS and CDR2 is YFSETQ. CDR3 length equals 8 residues. The CDR3 spells CASSRLTF. DNA of the CDR3: TGCGCCAGCAGCCGCCTAACCTTC.

This clonotype was seen repeatedly, ten times or more. J is TRBJ2-7 and V is TRBV5-1; 8 bases agree with TRBD1. The CDR3 runs to 15 residues. Germline trimming cut 4 bases from V and 5 bases from J; bases unmatched to any gene: 11. Per the germline V gene, CDR1 is SGHRS and CDR2 is YFSETQ. The DNA of the CDR3 is TGCGCCAGCAGCAGGGCAGGGGGCGAAACCCACGAGCAGTACTTC. Protein product: CASSRAGGETHEQYF.

Remarks on this clonotype: Sequence at one end of the junction differs from germline and may be a read error. The chain employs TRBV5-1 and TRBJ1-1, with a tentative D call TRBD1 (6 bases). CDR3 length: 15 residues. CDR1 is SGHRS, CDR2 YFSETQ, per germline. The CDR3 loop reads CASSSVRGRGTEACF. CDR3 nucleotides: TGCGCCAGCAGCTCGGTCAGGGGAAGGGGCACTGAAGCTTGCTTT.

This clonotype turned up a few times. The rearrangement uses TRBV7-8 and TRBJ2-5, with D perhaps TRBD2 (6 bases). Trimming pared 0 bases from V and 1 base from J, leaving 6 bases between. CDR1 SGHVS and CDR2 FQNEAQ come from the germline V gene. The CDR3 extends over 14 amino acids. This chain's CDR3 is CASSLAGGQETQYF. CDR3 in DNA: TGTGCCAGCAGCTTAGCGGGGGGCCAAGAGACCCAGTACTTC. The full variable domain, completed using reference TRBV7-8 and TRBJ2-5, is GAGVSQSPRYKVAKRGQDVALRCDPISGHVSLFWYQQALGQGPEFLTYFQNEAQLDKSGLPSDRFFAERPEGSVSTLKIQRTQQEDSAVYLCASSLAGGQETQYFGPGTRLLVL.

This clonotype was detected a few times. The genes are TRBV20-1 and TRBJ1-2; a weak D match, TRBD1 (5 bases). This CDR3 has 14 amino acids. The germline V gene encodes CDR1 DFQATT and CDR2 SNEGSKA (reference sequence). Deletions cut 0 bases from V and 3 bases from J, with 11 bases between. This CDR3 is CSAREGGFDYGYTF. For the CDR3, the DNA is TGCAGTGCTAGAGAGGGGGGTTTCGACTATGGCTACACCTTC.

The chain recombines TRBV20-1 with TRBJ2-3; D is undetermined. V was shortened by 3 bases and J by 2 bases, with 9 bases between the two germline ends. CDR1 is DFQATT, CDR2 SNEGSKA, per germline (reference sequence). CDR3 size: 13 residues. CDR3 sequence (DNA): TGCAGTGCTAGTAAAGGAGACACAGATACGCAGTATTTT. This codes for CSASKGDTDTQYF.

This clonotype was observed at least ten times. V gene TRBV12-3 or TRBV12-4 combines with J gene TRBJ2-5; D unresolved. Trimming took 6 bases from V and 7 from J, leaving 9 bases between them. The CDR3 has 11 amino acids. The DNA of the CDR3 is TGTGCCAGCAGCTTGGGTGGGACCCAGTACTTC. Translation gives CASSLGGTQYF.

In this sample, this clonotype turned up a few times. A read error may account for a junction end that differs from germline. This rearrangement joins TRBV10-3 to TRBJ2-3; possible D gene TRBD2, 5 bases. This CDR3 is 16 amino acids long. Germline CDR1 reads ENHRY; CDR2 reads SYGVKD. CDR3 sequence reads: CAISESSGQVTDTRYF. CDR3 DNA: TGTGCCATCAGTGAGTCGAGCGGCCAAGTCACAGATACGCGGTATTTT.

Note on this clonotype: A much larger clone is a single base away; this may be a read error. The chain is built from TRBV7-2 and TRBJ1-6; D is unresolved. V lost 3 bases, J lost 11 bases, and 14 bases lay in between. Per the germline V gene, CDR1 is SGHTA and CDR2 is FQGNSA. CDR3 length: 14 amino acids. DNA for the CDR3: TGTGCCAGCAGCTTCAGCAGGTCGCCGACACCCCTCCACTTT. This gives the protein CASSFSRSPTPLHF.

This clonotype was counted a single time. The junction shows a germline mismatch at one end, possibly a read error. The chain joins TRBV28 to TRBJ2-3, with D perhaps being TRBD1 or TRBD2 (5 bases each). The CDR3 runs to 15 residues. Germline assignment: CDR1 MDHEN and CDR2 SYDVKM. The CDR3 bases are TGTGCCGGCAGTTTAGGTGGGACGGGTACAGATGCGCAGTATTTT. Protein product: CAGSLGGTGTDAQYF.

The chain links TRBV3-1 to TRBJ1-2; tentative D call: TRBD1 (5 bases). Germline V gene lookup returns CDR1 LGHDT and CDR2 YNNKEL (reference sequence). Trimming pared 0 bases from V and 8 bases from J, leaving 16 bases between. The CDR3 is 15 amino acids. The DNA of the CDR3 is TGTGCCAGCAGCCAAGAAGGGGCCAGGGCGGACGGCTACACCTTC. It yields the protein CASSQEGARADGYTF. Variable domain in full (rest from reference TRBV3-1 and TRBJ1-2): DTAVSQTPKYLVTQMGNDKSIKCEQNLGHDTMYWYKQDSKKFLKIMFSYNNKELIINETVPNRFSPKSPDKAHLNLHINSLELGDSAVYFCASSQEGARADGYTFGSGTRLTVV.

Of note for this clonotype: With a much larger clone just one base away, this may be a read error. The chain employs TRBV7-8 and TRBJ1-2, with D perhaps TRBD1 (6 bases). The CDR3 spans 12 residues. Germline CDR1 SGHVS, CDR2 FQNEAQ. The chain's CDR3 is CACSFQQGGPTF. The CDR3, as DNA: TGTGCCTGCAGCTTCCAACAGGGCGGGCCCACCTTC.

This clonotype was counted between two and nine times. This rearrangement joins TRBV27 to TRBJ2-7; 7 bases fit TRBD2. The CDR3 consists of 13 residues. Trimming took 4 bases from V and 3 from J; bases not matched to a gene: 3. Germline V gene sequence: CDR1 MNHEY, CDR2 SMNVEV (reference sequence). CDR3: CASSSGRVYEQYF. The CDR3 nucleotides read TGTGCCAGCAGTTCGGGGAGGGTCTACGAGCAGTACTTC.

V is TRBV6-4 and J is TRBJ1-5, with D possibly matching TRBD1 (5 bases). This CDR3 is built from 12 residues. Germline loops: CDR1 MRHNA, CDR2 SNTAGT. V was cut by 5 bases and J by 11 bases, with 13 bases left in between. This chain's CDR3 is CASSLRGEAQHF. The CDR3 DNA is TGTGCCAGCAGTCTAAGGGGTGAGGCCCAGCATTTT.

The chain uses TRBV20-1 and TRBJ2-2; 9 bases align to TRBD2. The CDR3 length is 15 residues. The germline V gene has CDR1 DFQATT and CDR2 SNEGSKA (reference sequence). V lost 3 bases and J lost 7; bases outside the gene matches: 9. CDR3 region: CSARPHSGSGGELFF. The CDR3 region has the DNA TGCAGTGCTAGGCCTCATAGCGGGAGTGGCGGGGAGCTGTTTTTT.

This clonotype came up many times. V gene TRBV29-1 combines with J gene TRBJ2-6; D possibly corresponds to TRBD1 (6 bases). Germline CDR1 SQVTM, CDR2 ANQGSEA. V was shortened by 4 bases and J by 2 bases, with 12 bases between the two germline ends. The CDR3 is made up of 15 amino acids. This CDR3 is CSVGQAPAGANVLTF. The DNA of the CDR3 is TGCAGCGTTGGACAGGCCCCCGCTGGGGCCAACGTCCTGACTTTC.

This clonotype was recorded at least ten times. The CDR3 does not close with the conserved phenylalanine or tryptophan, likely indicating a read error. The limits of the CDR3 on the DNA are not certain, so only TCRdb's listed CDR3 is given. The rearrangement uses TRBV29-1 and TRBJ1-1; TRBD1, the table's D call, was not compared with the DNA. The V gene's germline CDR1 is SQVTM and CDR2 ANQGSEA. Counting both end residues, the CDR3 totals 11 amino acids. CDR3 residues: CSVADPGQGFL.

This clonotype was counted between two and nine times. The rearrangement links TRBV6-6 to TRBJ2-1; 7 nucleotides align to TRBD1. Germline V gives CDR1 MNHNY, CDR2 SVGAGI (reference sequence). After removal of 6 bases from V and 0 bases from J, the junction contained 5 bases not matched to a gene. The CDR3 runs 15 residues. CDR3: CASSSNRGSYNEQFF. The CDR3 DNA reads TGTGCCAGCAGCTCCAACAGGGGCTCCTACAATGAGCAGTTCTTC.